This T cell receptor (beta chain) was captured by sequencing in a study of shared clonotypes between healthy human individuals. CDR1 and CDR2 from the germline V gene are SGHTA and FQGTGA. The CDR3 is made up of 21 amino acids. The V end lost 5 bases, the J end lost 3 bases, and 34 bases lay between the germline ends. Generated by immunoSEQ multiplex PCR, the TCRdb table keeps only in-frame clones and is missing some. The sample comprises about 2.4 million clones, approximately 92% of which are singletons, and around 0.15% rests with the top ten. Findings and limits, study-wide: Richness estimates generally favored naive over memory subsets.

A note on this clone: Its matching antigen is unknown.

The chain has TRBV7-3 and TRBJ2-5; the D gene is possibly TRBD2 (6 bases). The source of this sequence is a man younger than 35 in good health. Sequencing used naive CD4+ T cells sorted from blood. As to subset: CD45RA+ positively selected. CDR3 DNA sequence: TGTGCCAGCAGCCTTCTCATTAGTAGCGGTACCGCGCCAATGATAAAAGAGACCCAGTACTTC. Protein: CASSLLISSGTAPMIKETQYF.